The text below deals with one T cell receptor (beta chain). Its antigen remains unidentified. Time point here: after dendritic cell vaccination, including at tumor progression/relapse. Trimming took off 4 bases at V and 1 base at J, with 8 bases between the two ends. Per germline, CDR1 SGHTS and CDR2 YDEGEE. This CDR3 has 13 amino acids. The data belong to a study of glioma-infiltrating T cells after dendritic cell vaccination. Background on the study: Three intradermal dendritic cell vaccine injections were given every two weeks. Overall study results and limits: Only a small number of patients had complete blood and tumor samples. Patients with more pretreatment TILs had longer time to progression and survival.

TCRB CDR3 was amplified from 2 ug genomic DNA or less. TCRdb's table, derived via immunoSEQ multiplex PCR, lists solely in-frame clones and lacks some. In the table there are 50,000 to 60,000 clones, 70% to 85% of which are singletons. The receptor was derived from a human donor with glioblastoma. Source: blood, taken after dendritic cell vaccination. The chain joins TRBV5-8 to TRBJ1-2; D is undetermined. CDR3 residues: CASSRESNYGYTF. Here the CDR3 DNA reads TGTGCCAGCAGCCGTGAGAGTAACTATGGCTACACCTTC.